The subject of this entry is one T cell receptor beta chain. After removal of 4 bases from V and 9 bases from J, the junction contained 6 bases not matched to a gene. Looked up from germline, CDR1 is SGHRS and CDR2 is YFSETQ. This CDR3 is 14 amino acids long. This entry is derived from a study of blood T cell repertoires in COVID-19. About the research overall: The origin of the acute and convalescent COVID-19 samples was the United States, Italy and Spain. Sources were T cells, B-cell-depleted T cells, or PBMCs; the material itself was cDNA or gDNA.

Original analysis: Scientists estimated how many nucleated cells there were by amplifying reference gene primers. Profiling relied on immunoSEQ multiplex PCR, and the TCRdb table lists in-frame clones only, not all of them. The V and J calls and clone size were taken over from that table, and D and trimming were inferred from the DNA. The sample has hundreds of thousands of clones; approximately 86% are singletons. Those enrolled in Seattle joined during active infection and were followed longitudinally afterward. The receptor was derived from a woman aged 70-85 years with COVID-19, enrolled during active disease. Sample: peripheral blood. The V gene is TRBV5-1, the J gene TRBJ1-6, with 8 bases lining up with TRBD1. CDR3 in DNA: TGCGCCAGCAGCCCGGACAGGGAGGGTTCACCCCTCCACTTT. Protein product: CASSPDREGSPLHF.